Presented here are 9 T cell receptor beta chains from one specimen sequenced in a study of control samples from healthy donors and cancer patients. TCRdb's table, derived via immunoSEQ multiplex PCR, lists solely in-frame clones and lacks some. The table shows 100,000 to 120,000 clones, with approximately 87% occurring only once. Sequences were obtained from PBMCs. These receptors were collected from a woman aged 60 to 75 with lung cancer.

The chain carries TRBV18 and TRBJ2-1; 11 bases are shared with TRBD2. In germline, CDR1 is KGHSH, CDR2 LQKENI. The CDR3 is made up of 18 amino acids. The junction had 11 bases not matched to a gene; V was cut back by 2 bases and J by 5 bases. The CDR3 DNA sequence: TGTGCCAGCTCACCAGGGGCCCTAGCGGGAGGTAACGACAATGAGCAGTTCTTC. It yields the protein CASSPGALAGGNDNEQFF.

This clone was observed a few times. The chain uses TRBV18 and TRBJ1-5; tentative D call: TRBD1 (5 bases). CDR3 length equals 15 residues. Per the germline V gene, CDR1 is KGHSH and CDR2 is LQKENI. Trimming took off 2 bases at V and 4 bases at J, with 12 bases between the two ends. CDR3: CASSPGGSRNQPQHF. Written as DNA, the CDR3 is TGTGCCAGCTCACCAGGGGGATCCCGAAATCAGCCCCAGCATTTT.

V is TRBV5-1 and J is TRBJ1-1; no clear D. Germline CDR1 and CDR2: SGHRS and YFSETQ. Trimming pared 2 bases from V and 0 bases from J, leaving 20 bases between. The CDR3 is 18 residues long. CDR3 sequence reads: CASSFRVVNQILNTEAFF. In DNA form, the CDR3 reads TGCGCCAGCAGCTTTAGGGTTGTAAACCAAATATTGAACACTGAAGCTTTCTTT.

V and J are TRBV5-5 and TRBJ1-4; 7 nucleotides line up with TRBD1. J was trimmed by 2 bases and V by 4 bases; bases with no gene match: 8. The CDR3 sequence is 16 residues long. Germline CDR1 and CDR2: SGHKS and YYEKEE (reference sequence). CDR3 bases: TGTGCCAGCAGCCCGACAGGGTGGGAGACTAATGAAAAACTGTTTTTT. Translated, it gives CASSPTGWETNEKLFF.

The chain links TRBV2 to TRBJ1-2; D unclear. Trimming removed 6 bases at V and 8 bases at J, with 19 bases between. This CDR3 has 14 residues. Germline V gene data show CDR1 as SNHLY and CDR2 as FYNNEI. CDR3 DNA sequence: TGTGCCAGCAGGGGCGATATCGGGGTCGGGGGCTACACCTTC. Translating gives CASRGDIGVGGYTF.

V usage is TRBV19 and J usage is TRBJ2-6; the D gene is possibly TRBD2 (6 bases). Trimming removed 3 bases at V and 2 bases at J, with 20 bases between. CDR3 length: 19 residues. The V gene's germline CDR1 is LNHDA and CDR2 SQIVND (reference sequence). CDR3 sequence (DNA): TGTGCCAGTAGTATTTTTGCAGGGAGGCATACTACTGGGGCCAACGTCCTGACTTTC. Encoded protein: CASSIFAGRHTTGANVLTF.

This sequence joins TRBV19 and TRBJ1-5; 7 nucleotides line up with TRBD1. The CDR3 has 14 residues. Germline CDR1 and CDR2: LNHDA and SQIVND (reference sequence). V was clipped by 3 bases and J by 6 bases; unmatched bases: 5. The CDR3 here is CASSMTQGGQPQHF. The CDR3 DNA follows: TGTGCCAGTAGTATGACCCAGGGGGGTCAGCCCCAGCATTTT. The full variable domain, with the rest looked up from reference TRBV19 and TRBJ1-5, is DGGITQSPKYLFRKEGQNVTLSCEQNLNHDAMYWYRQDPGQGLRLIYYSQIVNDFQKGDIAEGYSVSREKKESFPLTVTSAQKNPTAFYLCASSMTQGGQPQHFGDGTRLSIL.

As for this clone: Distinct nucleotide sequences in the sample also encode this CDR3. The chain is built from TRBV3-1 (or the pseudogene TRBV3-2) and TRBJ1-2, with D perhaps matching TRBD1 (5 bases). Germline V gives CDR1 LGHDT, CDR2 YNNKEL (reference sequence). This CDR3 contains 13 residues. V lost 0 bases and J 5 bases, leaving 7 bases between the germline ends. DNA for the CDR3: TGTGCCAGCAGCCAAGACGGGGGATATGGCTACACCTTC. Protein sequence: CASSQDGGYGYTF.

This chain joins TRBV6-5 and TRBJ2-6; D is undetermined. Trimming left V 5 bases short and J 0 bases short, with 8 bases between. Germline CDR1 reads MNHEY; CDR2 reads SVGAGI. This CDR3 spans 15 amino acids. This CDR3 is CASSPVRSGANVLTF. The CDR3 region has the DNA TGTGCCAGCAGTCCCGTCCGCTCTGGGGCCAACGTCCTGACTTTC.